Described below is a single T cell receptor beta chain sequence and its context. Data came from immunoSEQ multiplex PCR; TCRdb stores just in-frame clones and leaves some out. Of around 450,000 clones listed, around nine tenths are singletons. These data are taken from a study of blood T cell repertoires in COVID-19. Study information: Acute and convalescent COVID-19 samples came from the United States, Italy and Spain. Sources were T cells, B-cell-depleted T cells, or PBMCs; the material itself was cDNA or gDNA.

The CDR3 runs to 13 residues. Between the trimmed V and J ends, which lost 8 bases and 2 bases, there was a span of 12 bases. CDR1 is SNHLY and CDR2 is FYNNEI in the germline V gene. Researchers sorted participants into cohorts using their self-reported clinical history. Sequenced: PBMCs or T cells enriched from blood (not recorded which). V usage is TRBV2 and J usage is TRBJ1-1; the D is unclear. The clonotype comes from a young woman with acute COVID-19. The CDR3 nucleotides are TGTGCCAGCTATGACACACCCAACACTGAAGCTTTCTTT. Protein: CASYDTPNTEAFF. Combining the CDR3 with reference TRBV2 and TRBJ1-1 gives the whole variable domain EPEVTQTPSHQVTQMGQEVILRCVPISNHLYFYWYRQILGQKVEFLVSFYNNEISEKSEIFDDQFSVERPDGSNFTLKIRSTKLEDSAMYFCASYDTPNTEAFFGQGTRLTVV.